The present T cell receptor beta chain was sequenced within a study of post-analysis software for immune sequencing data (dated by TCRdb to between 2014 and 2017). Turning to the overall study: Disease courses on record covered relapsing-remitting, secondary progressive and progressive-relapsing multiple sclerosis, though some patients had no subtype annotation. Patient repertoires were compared against roughly 11 previously published healthy control repertoires from donors aged about 6 to 26 years. A subset of samples was prepared in parallel using single-end sample barcoding, then pooled and co-amplified after Illumina adapter ligation. Results the study describes overall, beyond this receptor: The multiple sclerosis patient group was slightly younger than the control group. Roughly 5 TRBV segments, including TRBV5-6, TRBV5-1 and TRBV20-1, were significantly more frequent in patients than controls. Direct clustering with F measure revealed strong co-clustering of samples prepared in the same batch, which led to a batch-effect correction. Significantly lower normalized Chao1 diversity was found in multiple sclerosis patients than in controls, suggesting substantial peripheral T-cell clonal expansion.

This clonotype showed up just once. Its antigen is still unknown. An end of the junction differs from the germline gene, which may be a read error. Library prep was done by PCR. Sequencing was carried out with an Illumina HiSeq 2500. To reduce PCR and sequencing biases, unique molecular identifiers were incorporated into the TCR beta cDNA libraries. Roughly 500,000 cDNA molecules were obtained for every 1 to 10 million input T cells, so each molecule roughly corresponded to one T cell. The patient libraries were prepared and sequenced with the same protocol used for the earlier healthy control dataset. Within a given batch, samples were prepared together, multiplexed and sequenced on the same HiSeq lane. The published analysis was carried out like this. Raw barcoded reads were processed with MIGEC, discarding single-read molecular identifier groups before consensus assembly and CDR3 extraction. VDJtools was used for post-analysis of the clonotype tables, and diversity was normalized by down-sampling every dataset to the size of the smallest sample. Repertoire overlap clustering matched CDR3 amino acid but not nucleotide sequences to correct batch-related cross-sample contamination. Using fastp trimming at Q25 and MiXCR clonotype assembly, TCRdb reanalyzed the public sequencing data and kept in-frame beta chains. Entries are consolidated by CDR3 protein sequence, retaining the most common genes and DNA. What appears here as the V and J calls and clone size reflects TCRdb's work, not the paper's. The sample table records approximately 160,000 distinct CDR3 sequences; 25% to 35% of these occur just once. The biggest ten clones account for 1.5% of the sample.

To demonstrate the VDJtools post-analysis software, TCR beta repertoires were profiled from the peripheral blood of more than ten young patients with multiple sclerosis. The multiple sclerosis patients were children and adolescents between about 6 and 16 years of age. CDR1 and CDR2 were assigned from the germline V gene as SGHVS and FQNEAQ. The CDR3, from cysteine to phenylalanine, totals 15 residues. This entry keeps only the CDR3 DNA: 45 bases, framed from base 1. The sample taken for sequencing was blood. The origin of this receptor is a girl aged 5 to 17 with multiple sclerosis. The rearranged chain carries TRBV7-8 and TRBJ2-3; the D segment could be TRBD1, given 6 matching bases. The CDR3 region reads CANSLGGHRTDTQYF. The DNA sequence is given as TGTGCCAACAGCTTAGGGGGACACAGGACAGATACGCAGTATTTT.